The clone carrying this TCR beta chain was observed at least ten times. Documented time point: longitudinal time-point 1 (baseline). This sample is part of a study of neurological immune-mediated disorders. From the 5' RACE reads, TCRdb called clonotypes with MiXCR, one entry per CDR3 protein. The sample carries fewer than 55,000 distinct CDR3 sequences, about a tenth recorded once. Trimming at V came to 1 base and at J to 7 bases, leaving 7 bases not matched to a gene. This CDR3 is built from 15 residues. Germline V lookup: CDR1 SEHNR, CDR2 FQNEAQ (reference sequence). The chain combines TRBV7-9 with TRBJ1-2; the match to TRBD1 covers 9 bases. The TCR sequence derives from a middle-aged woman in good health. Source material: PBMCs. The CDR3: CASSLGTGAEGGYTF. The CDR3 DNA reads as TGTGCCAGCAGCTTAGGGACAGGGGCAGAGGGTGGCTACACCTTC.